The rows below give T cell receptor beta chains drawn from one sample of a study of blood T cell repertoires in COVID-19. TCRdb's table, derived via immunoSEQ multiplex PCR, lists solely in-frame clones and lacks some. The table records hundreds of thousands of clones, around 87% of them present only once. The specimen was peripheral blood. The receptor source for this set is a woman aged 55 to 70 with COVID-19, enrolled during active disease. Both conserved end residues are part of each CDR3. D genes are given only for firm matches. Size is omitted from some rows. Given values are once, few, many or a class for expanded clones.

>TRBV7-8|TRBD2|-|TRBJ2-3
CASSSSGGGKDTQYF
TGTGCCAGCAGCTCCTCCGGGGGGGGGAAAGATACGCAGTATTTT
>TRBV19|-|many|TRBJ2-7
CASGVWGGDEQYF
TGTGCCAGTGGCGTGTGGGGCGGAGACGAGCAGTACTTC
>TRBV5-1|-|-|TRBJ1-4
CASSPAGGSDEKLFF
TGCGCCAGCAGCCCGGCGGGGGGCTCGGATGAAAAACTGTTTTTT
>TRBV6-5|-|-|TRBJ1-1
CASSYSYQGTEAFF
TGTGCCAGCAGTTACTCGTATCAGGGGACTGAAGCTTTCTTT
>TRBV3-1/TRBV3-2|TRBD1|once|TRBJ1-2
CASSSDRSYGYTF
TGTGCCAGCAGCTCGGACAGGAGCTATGGCTACACCTTC
>TRBV7-9|-|-|TRBJ1-2
CASSLTEQILYGYTF
TGTGCCAGCAGCTTGACCGAACAGATTCTCTATGGCTACACCTTC
>TRBV7-8|TRBD2|-|TRBJ2-3
CASSYQAAGGTQYF
TGTGCCAGCAGCTACCAGGCGGCGGGGGGGACGCAGTATTTT
>TRBV2|-|once|TRBJ1-1
CASRTGRANTEAFF
TGTGCCAGCAGGACAGGAAGGGCGAACACTGAAGCTTTCTTT
>TRBV18|-|-|TRBJ2-3
CASSPEMPGGPTDTQYF
TGTGCCAGCTCACCCGAGATGCCGGGGGGCCCCACAGATACGCAGTATTTT
>TRBV12-5|TRBD2|-|TRBJ2-1
CASGLGLASYDEQFF
TGTGCTAGTGGTCTGGGACTAGCCTCGTACGATGAGCAGTTCTTC
>TRBV5-1|TRBD1|-|TRBJ1-1
CASSITAGTGLNTEAFF
TGCGCCAGCAGCATAACTGCCGGGACAGGGCTCAACACTGAAGCTTTCTTT
>TRBV6-1|-|-|TRBJ1-1
CASSEKRGSKAFF
TGTGCCAGCAGTGAGAAAAGGGGCAGCAAGGCTTTCTTT
>TRBV19|TRBD2|-|TRBJ2-3
CASSIGRTGRSTDTQYF
TGTGCCAGTAGTATAGGGAGGACCGGGAGGAGCACAGATACGCAGTATTTT
>TRBV5-8|TRBD1|-|TRBJ1-5
CASSHRGGVGNQPQHF
TGTGCCAGCAGCCACAGGGGGGGCGTGGGCAATCAGCCCCAGCATTTT
>TRBV28|-|-|TRBJ2-3
CASRPIGGAASTDTQYF
TGTGCCAGCAGGCCTATAGGGGGGGCAGCATCCACAGATACGCAGTATTTT
>TRBV7-9|-|-|TRBJ2-6
CASEASGANVLTF
TGTGCCTCCGAAGCCTCTGGGGCCAACGTCCTGACTTTC
>TRBV5-1|TRBD1|once|TRBJ1-1
CASSIQGDGTEAFF
TGCGCCAGCAGCATACAGGGGGATGGGACTGAAGCTTTCTTT
>TRBV7-2|TRBD2|-|TRBJ2-3
CASSFVSGGGADTQYF
TGTGCCAGCAGCTTTGTGAGCGGGGGCGGCGCAGATACGCAGTATTTT
>TRBV25-1|-|-|TRBJ1-1
CASSEQVNTEAFF
TGTGCCAGCAGTGAACAGGTGAACACTGAAGCTTTCTTT
>TRBV4-1|TRBD1|-|TRBJ2-7
CASSNRQGRSYEQYF
TGCGCCAGCAGCAACAGACAGGGGCGCTCCTACGAGCAGTACTTC
>TRBV19|-|-|TRBJ1-4
CASSMRRTNEKLFF
TGTGCCAGTAGTATGCGGCGGACTAATGAAAAACTGTTTTTT
>TRBV11-2|TRBD1|-|TRBJ2-7
CASSLSTGADYEQYF
TGTGCCAGCAGCCTATCTACAGGGGCGGACTACGAGCAGTACTTC
>TRBV12-5|-|-|TRBJ1-5
CASTAGTGQPQHF
TGTGCTAGTACTGCAGGGACTGGTCAGCCCCAGCATTTT
>TRBV4-2|-|-|TRBJ2-1
CASSQERGFSFDEQFF
TGTGCCAGCAGCCAAGAGAGGGGGTTTTCCTTCGATGAGCAGTTCTTC
>TRBV6-5|-|-|TRBJ1-5
CASSYSSGMGQPQHF
TGTGCCAGCAGTTACTCATCGGGAATGGGTCAGCCCCAGCATTTT
>TRBV2|-|-|TRBJ1-4
CASSGNRANEKLFF
TGTGCCAGCAGTGGGAACAGGGCTAATGAAAAACTGTTTTTT
>TRBV3-1/TRBV3-2|TRBD1|-|TRBJ1-4
CASSQPNRGPNEKLFF
TGTGCCAGCAGCCAGCCTAACAGGGGACCTAATGAAAAACTGTTTTTT
>TRBV5-1|-|-|TRBJ1-2
CASSLAEGADGYTF
TGCGCCAGCAGCTTGGCCGAAGGGGCTGATGGCTACACCTTC
>TRBV6-5|-|once|TRBJ1-2
CASSQTGIYGYTF
TGTGCCAGCAGTCAAACAGGGATCTATGGCTACACCTTC
>TRBV3-1/TRBV3-2|-|few|TRBJ1-1
CASSRNRDTEAFF
TGTGCCAGCAGCCGTAACCGAGACACTGAAGCTTTCTTT
>TRBV5-1|-|-|TRBJ2-7
CASSLLIRGEQYF
TGCGCCAGCAGCTTGTTAATCCGGGGCGAGCAGTACTTC
>TRBV27|TRBD1|once|TRBJ1-2
CASSPGDRVYGYTF
TGTGCCAGCAGTCCCGGGGACAGAGTCTATGGCTACACCTTC
>TRBV28|-|-|TRBJ2-5
CASSFSGGAASQETQYF
TGTGCCAGCAGTTTCTCGGGTGGGGCAGCCTCTCAAGAGACCCAGTACTTC
>TRBV27|TRBD1|-|TRBJ1-3
CASSPTGGSGNTIYF
TGTGCCAGCAGTCCAACAGGGGGTTCGGGAAACACCATATATTTT
>TRBV6-5|TRBD1|-|TRBJ2-3
CASRMTGQGVDTQYF
TGTGCCAGCCGTATGACGGGACAGGGCGTAGATACGCAGTATTTT
>TRBV7-9|TRBD1|-|TRBJ1-1
CASSARDRGTEAFF
TGTGCCAGCAGCGCGCGGGACAGGGGCACTGAAGCTTTCTTT
>TRBV20-1|-|-|TRBJ1-1
CSASWGVVNTEAFF
TGCAGTGCTAGTTGGGGAGTGGTGAACACTGAAGCTTTCTTT
>TRBV6-5|TRBD1|many|TRBJ1-5
CASSYAGGAGNQPQHF
TGTGCCAGCAGTTACGCAGGGGGCGCCGGCAATCAGCCCCAGCATTTT
>TRBV19|TRBD1|-|TRBJ1-2
CASSFTGTGGADYGYTF
TGTGCCAGTAGTTTTACCGGGACAGGGGGCGCGGACTATGGCTACACCTTC
>TRBV10-3|-|-|TRBJ2-7
CAISDGRTSYEQYF
TGTGCCATCAGTGATGGAAGGACTTCCTACGAGCAGTACTTC
>TRBV21-1|-|few|TRBJ1-3
CASSKEDRRYSGNTIYF
TGTGCCAGCAGCAAAGAGGATCGGCGGTACTCTGGAAACACCATATATTTT
>TRBV5-1|-|-|TRBJ2-2
CASSLDVWGDTGELFF
TGCGCCAGCAGCCTGGACGTGTGGGGGGACACCGGGGAGCTGTTTTTT
>TRBV4-2|TRBD2|-|TRBJ2-3
CASSRMSGGETDTQYF
TGTGCCAGCAGCCGCATGAGCGGGGGGGAGACAGATACGCAGTATTTT
>TRBV5-1|TRBD2|-|TRBJ2-7
CASSLAGGMVSYEQYF
TGCGCCAGCAGCTTGGCCGGGGGGATGGTCTCCTACGAGCAGTACTTC
>TRBV19|TRBD1|-|TRBJ2-1
CASSRTGAYNEQFF
TGTGCCAGTAGTAGGACAGGGGCCTACAATGAGCAGTTCTTC
>TRBV11-2|TRBD1|-|TRBJ1-1
CASSPGTGPNTEAFF
TGTGCCAGCAGCCCCGGGACAGGGCCGAACACTGAAGCTTTCTTT
>TRBV5-1|-|-|TRBJ1-3
CASSLEGLGTSRLGTIYF
TGCGCCAGCAGCTTGGAGGGTCTCGGGACATCACGCTTGGGCACCATATATTTT
>TRBV29-1|-|-|TRBJ1-1
CSVPHMNTEAFF
TGCAGCGTTCCACACATGAACACTGAAGCTTTCTTT
>TRBV23-1|-|few|TRBJ1-4
CASTPLGQTGTLVEKLFF
TGCGCCAGCACCCCTTTAGGTCAAACAGGGACCCTTGTTGAAAAACTGTTTTTT
>TRBV6-5|-|-|TRBJ2-1
CASSISMSSYNEQFF
TGTGCCAGCAGCATATCTATGAGCTCCTACAATGAGCAGTTCTTC
>TRBV3-1/TRBV3-2|-|-|TRBJ1-2
CASSLRGDYGYTF
TGTGCCAGCAGCCTAAGGGGCGATTATGGCTACACCTTC
>TRBV15|-|-|TRBJ1-5
CATSSRAGRLLSNQPQHF
TGTGCCACCAGCAGCAGGGCGGGACGTCTTCTTAGCAATCAGCCCCAGCATTTT
>TRBV2|TRBD1|-|TRBJ1-5
CASSGQGHQPQHF
TGTGCCAGCAGCGGACAGGGCCATCAGCCCCAGCATTTT
>TRBV7-6|-|-|TRBJ2-7
CASSIEPDSYEQYF
TGTGCCAGCAGCATAGAACCTGACAGTTACGAGCAGTACTTC
>TRBV10-3|-|once|TRBJ2-5
CAISDHSQETQYF
TGTGCCATCAGTGACCACAGCCAAGAGACCCAGTACTTC